This T cell receptor beta chain was captured by sequencing in a study of cytomegalovirus exposure and HLA in healthy donors. Study findings and constraints: An analysis done earlier found most TCR beta V segments productive about 87% or about 30% of the time. It was reported in a later analysis that an Asian-associated ancestry cluster showed fewer N-insertions than the roughly 670-donor mean. Altogether, 150 to 200 TCR beta chains were recorded as cytomegalovirus-associated.

In the PCR, 60 Vbeta and 13 Jbeta primers were used. In the study's own analysis: A later analysis counted about 80 million unique TCR beta chains, some 11 million shared. Sequenced by immunoSEQ multiplex PCR; TCRdb stores in-frame clones only, minus some. That table supplies the V and J calls and clone size; D and trimming were determined from the DNA. This table holds around 150,000 clones, around 81% found once. For this clone: What it binds is not known.

The sequencing sample was made of PBMCs. The receptor was derived from a male donor in good health and CMV-seronegative.

As DNA, the CDR3 is TGTGCCAGCAGTTTAGTGAGGACAGGGTCTCATGAGCAGTTCTTC. Its translation: CASSLVRTGSHEQFF. The V gene is TRBV27, the J gene TRBJ2-1, with 8 bases aligning to TRBD1. This CDR3 has 15 amino acids. Germline lookup yields CDR1 MNHEY and CDR2 SMNVEV (reference sequence). The J segment lost 8 bases and the V segment lost 2 bases, leaving 8 bases of the junction unmatched.